Listed here are 27 T cell receptor beta chains from one sample, sequenced in a study of shared clonotypes between healthy human individuals. The method was immunoSEQ multiplex PCR; TCRdb's version includes in-frame clones alone and lacks a portion of them. The repertoire has fewer than 550,000 clones, about three quarters of them found once; the top ten carry around 13%. Sequences were obtained from PBMCs. All receptors derive from a woman in her thirties or forties in good health. Some clones in this sample may be carry-over from other donors' samples.

The CDR3 is CASSRSGIYEQFF. DNA for the CDR3: TGTGCCAGCAGCCGATCAGGGATCTATGAGCAGTTCTTC. The chain joins TRBV14 to TRBJ2-1; tentative D call: TRBD1 (5 bases). Germline-derived CDR1 and CDR2 are SGHDN and FVKESK. CDR3 length: 13 amino acids. Between the trimmed V and J ends, which lost 4 bases and 8 bases, there was a span of 12 bases.

Concerning this clone: It may be a read error: a sequence one base away is much more abundant. The rearrangement links TRBV27 to TRBJ1-1; D not resolved. V was shortened by 2 bases and J by 1 base, with 5 bases between the two germline ends. The germline V gene encodes CDR1 MNHEY and CDR2 SMNVEV (reference sequence). The CDR3 extends over 13 amino acids. Written as DNA, the CDR3 is TGTGCCAGCAGTTTAATCGGGAACACTGAAGCTTTCTTT. Encoded protein: CASSLIGNTEAFF.

The CDR3 here is CASSQQAGGTDTQYF. The CDR3 DNA follows: TGTGCCAGCAGCCAACAAGCGGGAGGGACAGATACGCAGTATTTT. V usage is TRBV4-2 and J usage is TRBJ2-3, with 10 bases identical to TRBD2. Germline-derived CDR1 and CDR2 are LGHNA and YNFKEQ. The trim removed 2 bases at V and 3 bases at J, leaving 2 bases unmatched. The CDR3 is 15 amino acids.

Concerning this clone itself: A read error likely explains this, since a far larger clone differs by one base. The same CDR3 can be traced to other DNA sequences in this sample. The chain uses TRBV4-2 and TRBJ2-3; no definite D call. The CDR3 contains 16 residues. V lost 4 bases and J 0 bases, leaving 14 bases between the germline ends. Per the germline V gene, CDR1 is LGHNA and CDR2 is YNFKEQ. The chain's CDR3 is CASSRGSGGSTDTQYF. The CDR3, as DNA: TGTGCCAGCAGCCGTGGCTCCGGTGGTAGCACAGATACGCAGTATTTT.

The chain uses TRBV6-6 and TRBJ2-1, with D perhaps matching TRBD2 (6 bases). This CDR3 region has 16 residues. Germline CDR1 and CDR2: MNHNY and SVGAGI (reference sequence). V lost 3 bases and J lost 1, with 13 bases in between. CDR3 sequence: CASSYKGGTSYNEQFF. The CDR3 DNA reads TGTGCCAGCAGTTATAAAGGCGGGACGTCCTACAATGAGCAGTTCTTC.

With respect to this clone: The germline gene is not matched at one end of the junction; a read error may be the cause. The genes are TRBV9 and TRBJ1-1; the match to TRBD1 covers 7 bases. The germline V gene encodes CDR1 SGDLS and CDR2 YYNGEE. The CDR3 sequence is 15 residues long. The CDR3 bases are TGTGCCAGCAGCGTAGAGGGACAGCCGAACGCTGAAGCTTTCTTT. Translation gives CASSVEGQPNAEAFF.

This chain joins TRBV7-9 and TRBJ2-5; D gene unclear. Germline V gives CDR1 SEHNR, CDR2 FQNEAQ (reference sequence). V was clipped by 2 bases and J by 4 bases, with 5 bases between them. There are 12 residues in the CDR3. In nucleotides, the CDR3 is TGTGCCAGCAGCTTAAATGGAGAGACCCAGTACTTC. Translating gives CASSLNGETQYF.

The gene calls are TRBV28 and TRBJ1-2; maybe TRBD1 (5 bases). V was trimmed by 6 bases and J by 5 bases, leaving 16 bases between them. The germline gives CDR1 MDHEN, CDR2 SYDVKM. The CDR3 has 14 amino acids. The CDR3: CASSPLSAGYGYTF. The DNA of the CDR3 is TGTGCCAGCAGCCCTCTGTCGGCAGGGTATGGCTACACCTTC.

This sequence joins TRBV2 and TRBJ2-5, with D possibly TRBD1 on 6 matching bases. This CDR3 spans 14 amino acids. V lost 7 bases, J lost 2 bases, and 14 bases lay in between. The germline V gene has CDR1 SNHLY and CDR2 FYNNEI. The CDR3 DNA sequence: TGTGCCAGCACCCACCAGGGGATTCAAGAGACCCAGTACTTC. Translated: CASTHQGIQETQYF.

V and J are TRBV10-3 and TRBJ2-6, with unresolved D. V dropped 10 bases and J dropped 0 bases, with 7 bases sitting between them. The CDR3 contains 13 residues. Germline CDR1 reads ENHRY; CDR2 reads SYGVKD. The CDR3 here is CATESSGANVLTF. The CDR3 bases are TGTGCCACAGAGAGCTCTGGGGCCAACGTCCTGACTTTC.

The rearrangement joins TRBV23-1 to TRBJ1-2, with no clear D. TRBV23-1 is placed among ORFs of uncertain function. CDR3 length: 14 amino acids. V shed 0 bases and J shed 3 bases, with 8 bases lying between them. The CDR3 region is CASSQSGRYYGYTF. In nucleotides, the CDR3 is TGCGCCAGCAGTCAATCCGGCCGGTACTATGGCTACACCTTC.

A note on this clone: At the DNA level, this CDR3 is encoded by other sequences in the same sample as well. The chain employs TRBV27 and TRBJ2-5, with D hard to call. This CDR3 region has 12 residues. Trimming cost V 6 bases and J 4 bases, with 9 bases left between them. The V gene's germline CDR1 is MNHEY and CDR2 SMNVEV (reference sequence). The CDR3 coding sequence is TGTGCCAGCAGCCCTGGGCGAGAGACCCAGTACTTC. This gives the protein CASSPGRETQYF.

The rearrangement uses TRBV7-6 and TRBJ1-2; D gene unclear. Germline CDR1 SGHVS, CDR2 FNYEAQ. This CDR3 has 15 amino acids. V was trimmed by 1 base and J by 5 bases, leaving 14 bases between them. CDR3 DNA sequence: TGTGCCAGCAGCTTAGACGGTACAGTTAAGTATGGCTACACCTTC. Translated, it gives CASSLDGTVKYGYTF. The variable domain in full, completed from reference TRBV7-6 and TRBJ1-2, reads GAGVSQSPRYKVTKRGQDVALRCDPISGHVSLYWYRQALGQGPEFLTYFNYEAQQDKSGLPNDRFSAERPEGSISTLTIQRTEQRDSAMYRCASSLDGTVKYGYTFGSGTRLTVV.

The CDR3 DNA follows: TGTGCCAGCAGCAAAGAGGCCACAGGGGGCGCTTGCCATGAGCAGTTCTTC. The encoded protein is CASSKEATGGACHEQFF. The chain has TRBV21-1 and TRBJ2-1; the table names TRBD1, a call not compared with the DNA. TRBV21-1 is a listed pseudogene. The CDR3 consists of 17 residues.

The count of this clone is one. The chain employs TRBV5-1 and TRBJ2-1; no reliable D call. In germline, CDR1 is SGHRS, CDR2 YFSETQ. V lost 0 bases, J lost 6 bases, and 13 bases lay in between. The CDR3 loop spans 15 amino acids. The CDR3 loop is CASSLAVRQVNEQFF. The CDR3 DNA reads as TGCGCCAGCAGCTTGGCCGTACGGCAGGTCAATGAGCAGTTCTTC.

With regard to this clone: This is likely an artifact of a read error, given a far larger clone one base away. This sequence joins TRBV29-1 and TRBJ1-5; a possible D gene is TRBD1 (6 bases). V gave up 4 bases and J gave up 8 bases, with 15 bases separating them. Per germline, CDR1 SQVTM and CDR2 ANQGSEA. The CDR3 length is 13 residues. CDR3 sequence reads: CSVAQGPNKPQHF. CDR3 coding DNA: TGCAGCGTTGCCCAGGGGCCAAATAAGCCCCAGCATTTT.

About this clone itself: This likely stems from a read error, as it lies one base from a far larger clone. V is TRBV28 and J is TRBJ2-1; D might be TRBD2 (7 bases). Trimming removed 5 bases at V and 10 bases at J, with 27 bases between. This CDR3 is 17 amino acids long. The germline V gene encodes CDR1 MDHEN and CDR2 SYDVKM. DNA of the CDR3: TGTGCCAGCAGTATAGGGGGGGCGGCGGGGTCGTCCCTGGAGCAGTTCTTC. Its translation: CASSIGGAAGSSLEQFF.

The chain employs TRBV5-4 and TRBJ2-3; 11 positions agree with TRBD2. The CDR3 length is 16 residues. V was clipped by 5 bases and J by 2 bases; unmatched bases: 7. The germline V gene has CDR1 SGHNT and CDR2 YYREEE (reference sequence). The CDR3 loop reads CASSNLAGGFTDTQYF. As DNA, the CDR3 is TGTGCCAGCAGTAACTTAGCGGGAGGGTTCACAGATACGCAGTATTTT.

This clone was recorded a few times. The same CDR3 arises from other DNA sequences in this sample as well. This chain connects TRBV5-4 to TRBJ2-3, with 12 bases matching TRBD2. The V and J ends lost 3 bases and 0 bases, in that order; junction bases with no gene match: 2. CDR1 is SGHNT and CDR2 is YYREEE in the germline V gene (reference sequence). There are 16 residues in the CDR3. The CDR3 DNA reads as TGTGCCAGCAGCTCCGGGACTAGCGGGAGCACAGATACGCAGTATTTT. Translation: CASSSGTSGSTDTQYF.

The gene calls are TRBV6-1 and TRBJ2-3; 7 bases are shared with TRBD1. After removal of 2 bases from V and 0 bases from J, the junction contained 2 bases not matched to a gene. There are 15 residues in the CDR3. From germline, CDR1 is MNHNS and CDR2 SASEGT. CDR3 region: CASSEQTGSTDTQYF. For the CDR3, the DNA is TGTGCCAGCAGTGAACAGACAGGGAGCACAGATACGCAGTATTTT.

The chain employs TRBV15 and TRBJ2-7; maybe TRBD2 (6 bases). V lost 0 bases, J lost 0 bases, and 6 bases lay in between. The V gene's germline CDR1 is LNHNV and CDR2 YYDKDF (reference sequence). The CDR3 loop spans 14 amino acids. For the CDR3, the DNA is TGTGCCACCAGCAGAGAGGGACTCTCCTACGAGCAGTACTTC. Translated: CATSREGLSYEQYF.

CDR3 DNA sequence: TGTGCCAGCAGCGGCGAAAGGGGGCGCGAGGTTGCAACTAATGAAAAACTGTTTTTT. This sequence encodes CASSGERGREVATNEKLFF. This chain connects TRBV11-1 to TRBJ1-4; 7 bases map to TRBD1. Losses at the gene ends were 5 bases for V and 0 bases for J; bases not matched to a gene: 15. The CDR3 is 19 residues long. Germline V gives CDR1 SGHAT, CDR2 FQDESV (reference sequence).

Concerning this clone itself: A far larger clone lies a single base away; this is likely a read error. The sample has other DNA sequences that encode this CDR3 too. The V and J genes are TRBV5-4 and TRBJ2-3; the match to TRBD2 covers 16 bases. Germline V CDR1 and CDR2: SGHNT, YYREEE (reference sequence). This CDR3 spans 16 amino acids. The CDR3 loop is CASSSGLAGGRDTQYF. As DNA, the CDR3 is TGTGCCAGCAGCTCGGGACTAGCGGGAGGGAGGGATACACAGTATTTT.

Comment on this clone: Different DNA sequences within this sample yield the same CDR3. V gene TRBV19 combines with J gene TRBJ2-3; TRBD2 might be the D (5 bases). CDR3 size: 14 residues. In germline, CDR1 is LNHDA, CDR2 SQIVND (reference sequence). V was shortened by 3 bases and J by 4 bases, with 11 bases between the two germline ends. The CDR3: CASSIGLAPDTQYF. The CDR3 DNA sequence: TGTGCCAGTAGTATTGGCCTAGCCCCAGATACGCAGTATTTT.

Ten or more counts support this clone. The chain has TRBV7-9 and TRBJ2-5; D is unresolved. The V end lost 3 bases, the J end lost 2 bases, and 7 bases lay between the germline ends. CDR1 is SEHNR, CDR2 FQNEAQ, per germline (reference sequence). The CDR3 extends over 13 amino acids. The CDR3: CASSFRAQETQYF. The CDR3, as DNA: TGTGCCAGCAGCTTCCGGGCACAAGAGACCCAGTACTTC.

The chain combines TRBV7-2 with TRBJ2-3, with D tentatively TRBD2 (5 bases). This CDR3 has 16 amino acids. From germline, CDR1 is SGHTA and CDR2 FQGNSA. Trimming shortened V by 1 base and J by 5 bases, and 16 bases separated the two germline ends. The CDR3 coding sequence is TGTGCCAGCAGCTTAGAGAAGGGCGCGGGCTTAGATACGCAGTATTTT. This codes for CASSLEKGAGLDTQYF. Drawing the rest from reference TRBV7-2 and TRBJ2-3, the complete variable domain is GAGVSQSPSNKVTEKGKDVELRCDPISGHTALYWYRQSLGQGLEFLIYFQGNSAPDKSGLPSDRFSAERTGGSVSTLTIQRTQQEDSAVYLCASSLEKGAGLDTQYFGPGTRLTVL.

V and J are TRBV7-2 and TRBJ1-4, with D possibly TRBD1 on 5 matching bases. The V end lost 1 base, the J end lost 7 bases, and 13 bases lay between the germline ends. Germline CDR1 reads SGHTA; CDR2 reads FQGNSA. The CDR3 is made up of 15 amino acids. CDR3: CASSLGSAQGEKLFF. The DNA for the CDR3 is TGTGCCAGCAGCTTAGGGTCAGCCCAGGGTGAAAAACTGTTTTTT.